These 18 T cell receptor beta chains were all obtained from the same sample, sequenced in a study of response to subunit inactivated influenza vaccine. TCRdb itself ran the RT-PCR reads through MiXCR, one entry per CDR3 protein. The sample yields over 150,000 distinct CDR3 sequences, nearly 9.5% seen once. The starting material was non-naive T cells sorted from PBMCs, obtained on the day of vaccination. The receptors come from a man in his forties or fifties who received an inactivated influenza vaccine.

This clonotype was found a few times. The chain uses TRBV4-3 and TRBJ1-3; TRBD1 matches at 8 bases. Germline V gene data show CDR1 as LGHNA and CDR2 as YSLEER. This CDR3 spans 17 amino acids. V was clipped by 0 bases and J by 4 bases; unmatched bases: 8. The CDR3 sequence: CASSQEKRQGSGNTIYF. CDR3 nucleotides: TGCGCCAGCAGCCAAGAGAAAAGACAGGGGAGCGGAAACACCATATATTTT.

This clonotype was picked up a small number of times. V usage is TRBV6-2 or TRBV6-3 and J usage is TRBJ1-5; perhaps TRBD1 as D (6 bases). This CDR3 is 18 amino acids long. V dropped 0 bases and J dropped 0 bases, with 15 bases sitting between them. Germline assignment: CDR1 MNHEY and CDR2 SVGEGT. CDR3 DNA: TGTGCCAGCAGTTACTCGACTGGACAGCTATATAGCAATCAGCCCCAGCATTTT. Translating gives CASSYSTGQLYSNQPQHF.

This sequence joins TRBV6-2 or TRBV6-3 and TRBJ2-1; D is ambiguous. The V and J ends lost 6 bases and 8 bases respectively, with 23 bases between them. Germline CDR1 MNHEY, CDR2 SVGEGT. This CDR3 has 16 residues. The CDR3 nucleotides are TGTGCCAGCAGACCTGAACACGGTCGTAGATACGATGAGCAGTTCTTC. Its protein is CASRPEHGRRYDEQFF.

The sample holds many counts of this clonotype. The chain couples TRBV27 to TRBJ1-1; maybe TRBD1 (5 bases). The germline gives CDR1 MNHEY, CDR2 SMNVEV (reference sequence). The CDR3 is made up of 14 amino acids. V lost 0 bases and J 2 bases, leaving 7 bases between the germline ends. CDR3 in amino acids: CASSLSGANTEAFF. Written as DNA, the CDR3 is TGTGCCAGCAGTTTATCCGGGGCCAACACTGAAGCTTTCTTT.

The V gene is TRBV2, the J gene TRBJ2-3; D remains unclear. Germline V gives CDR1 SNHLY, CDR2 FYNNEI. V lost 7 bases and J 4 bases, leaving 6 bases between the germline ends. The CDR3 consists of 11 residues. Here the CDR3 DNA reads TGTGCCAGCACACGGTCAGATACGCAGTATTTT. This encodes CASTRSDTQYF.

CDR3 nucleotide sequence: TGTGCCAGCAGTTTGTACAGGGACGGTGGCCAGCCCCAGCATTTT. Translated: CASSLYRDGGQPQHF. The chain combines TRBV12-3 or TRBV12-4 with TRBJ1-5; D might be TRBD1 (6 bases). The CDR3 extends over 15 amino acids. The V and J ends lost 3 bases and 7 bases respectively, with 16 bases between them.

CDR3 bases: TGTGCCAGCAGCTTAGAGAGGTATTCACCCCTCCACTTT. Translated: CASSLERYSPLHF. The J gene is TRBJ1-6, the V gene TRBV13; no clear D. In germline, CDR1 is PRHDT, CDR2 FYEKMQ (reference sequence). The CDR3 spans 13 residues. Trimming took 1 base from V and 8 from J, leaving 6 bases between them.

The genes are TRBV12-3 or TRBV12-4 and TRBJ1-4; 9 bases match TRBD1. CDR3 size: 15 residues. Trimming took 6 bases from V and 8 from J; bases not matched to a gene: 10. CDR3 sequence reads: CASSSGTGLREKLFF. DNA of the CDR3: TGTGCCAGCAGCTCCGGGACAGGGCTTAGGGAAAAACTGTTTTTT.

This chain connects TRBV5-5 to TRBJ2-5, with 9 bases aligning to TRBD1. Trimming at V came to 4 bases and at J to 6 bases, leaving 4 bases not matched to a gene. CDR3 length: 13 residues. CDR1 is SGHKS, CDR2 YYEKEE, per germline (reference sequence). The CDR3: CASSGTGQQTQYF. The CDR3 region has the DNA TGTGCCAGCAGCGGGACAGGGCAGCAGACCCAGTACTTC.

V and J are TRBV29-1 and TRBJ1-2; no clear D. V lost 5 bases and J lost 3, with 7 bases in between. Looked up from germline, CDR1 is SQVTM and CDR2 is ANQGSEA. The CDR3 runs to 11 residues. As DNA, the CDR3 is TGCAGCGTTATTCGGGACTATGGCTACACCTTC. Its protein product is CSVIRDYGYTF.

This chain uses TRBV7-2 with TRBJ2-7, with TRBD1 as a possible D gene (5 bases). Germline assignment: CDR1 SGHTA and CDR2 FQGNSA. The CDR3 runs to 14 residues. The V end was cut by 0 bases, the J end by 4 bases, with 10 bases between. The CDR3 DNA follows: TGTGCCAGCAGCTTAGCAGGGGCCGTGTACGAGCAGTACTTC. Amino acids: CASSLAGAVYEQYF.

This clonotype was counted at least ten times. V gene TRBV7-8 combines with J gene TRBJ2-1; TRBD2 matches 8 bases. The V and J ends lost 1 base and 5 bases, in that order; junction bases with no gene match: 4. The germline V gene encodes CDR1 SGHVS and CDR2 FQNEAQ. The length of the CDR3 is 15 residues. The CDR3 spells CASSLETSGNNEQFF. CDR3 nucleotides: TGTGCCAGCAGCTTAGAAACTAGCGGCAACAATGAGCAGTTCTTC.

The rearrangement joins TRBV24-1 to TRBJ2-2; the D is unclear. Germline CDR1 and CDR2: KGHDR and SFDVKD. The V gene lost 4 bases and the J gene lost 2 bases, with 4 bases spanning the gap. The CDR3 spans 13 residues. The chain's CDR3 is CATSDHNTGELFF. In DNA form, the CDR3 reads TGTGCCACCAGTGACCACAACACCGGGGAGCTGTTTTTT.

This clonotype has a handful of counts. This sequence joins TRBV5-1 and TRBJ2-5; either TRBD1 or TRBD2 may supply D (5 bases each). V lost 7 bases and J lost 2, with 15 bases in between. There are 14 residues in the CDR3. Germline V CDR1 and CDR2: SGHRS, YFSETQ. In DNA form, the CDR3 reads TGCGCCAGCCGTGACAGCGGAGGACAAGAGACCCAGTACTTC. Translated, it gives CASRDSGGQETQYF.

The V call is TRBV7-9, the J call TRBJ1-1; 7 bases map to TRBD1. CDR1 is SEHNR, CDR2 FQNEAQ, per germline (reference sequence). The CDR3 sequence is 11 residues long. V shed 6 bases, J shed 7 bases, and the junction held 2 bases outside the gene matches. The CDR3 region has the DNA TGTGCCAGCAGTGGGACAGTTGAAGCTTTCTTT. It yields the protein CASSGTVEAFF.

The V call is TRBV6-2 or TRBV6-3, the J call TRBJ2-7, with D tentatively TRBD1 or TRBD2 (6 bases each). The CDR3 is made up of 16 amino acids. CDR1 is MNHEY, CDR2 SVGEGT, per germline. V was cut by 2 bases and J by 3 bases, with 17 bases left in between. CDR3 coding DNA: TGTGCCAGCAGTTACCCCCCCGGGGGCTCCTACTACGAGCAGTACTTC. Translating it yields CASSYPPGGSYYEQYF.

The chain recombines TRBV12-3 or TRBV12-4 with TRBJ1-3, with D maybe TRBD1 (6 bases). This CDR3 comprises 14 residues. V shed 6 bases and J shed 2 bases, with 11 bases lying between them. Here the CDR3 reads CASSAGQTGNTIYF. The CDR3 DNA follows: TGTGCCAGCAGCGCCGGACAGACTGGAAACACCATATATTTT.

This clonotype has a handful of counts. The chain has TRBV18 and TRBJ2-3; TRBD2 matches at 11 bases. Germline CDR1 is KGHSH and CDR2 is LQKENI. Unmatched junction bases numbered 7, after V lost 6 bases and J lost 2 bases. CDR3 length: 16 amino acids. CDR3 sequence reads: CASSPNSGRATDTQYF. For the CDR3, the DNA is TGTGCCAGCTCGCCAAATAGCGGGAGGGCCACAGATACGCAGTATTTT.